Presented here are 20 T cell receptor beta chains from one specimen sequenced in a study of T cell responses to AZD1222 COVID-19 vaccine. TCRdb keeps only in-frame clones here, not all; method: immunoSEQ multiplex PCR. The repertoire consists of approximately 150,000 clones, with just under 95% occurring once and the leading ten covering approximately 0.88%. This specimen consisted of peripheral blood, obtained on day 0 of AZD1222 vaccination. The receptors come from an adult in good health.

The gene calls are TRBV6-5 and TRBJ1-3, with D perhaps matching TRBD1 (5 bases). CDR1 MNHEY and CDR2 SVGAGI come from the germline V gene. CDR3 length equals 15 residues. With 6 bases removed from V and 7 bases from J, the gap between germline ends came to 19 bases. The CDR3 reads CASSRWGQRRNTIYF. The CDR3 DNA sequence: TGTGCCAGCAGCCGCTGGGGCCAGAGAAGGAACACCATATATTTT.

The rearrangement joins TRBV18 to TRBJ2-3, with 12 bases identical to TRBD2. Germline V gene data show CDR1 as KGHSH and CDR2 as LQKENI. The length of the CDR3 is 17 residues. The V segment lost 3 bases and the J segment 6 bases; nucleotides outside the gene matches: 10. The CDR3 bases are TGTGCCAGCTCACCCCTTCTAGCGGGGGGGTCCGGCGATACGCAGTATTTT. This codes for CASSPLLAGGSGDTQYF.

The chain uses TRBV12-3 or TRBV12-4 and TRBJ1-1; D uncertain. The V and J ends lost 5 bases and 4 bases respectively, with 8 bases between them. CDR3 length: 12 amino acids. This chain's CDR3 is CASSDSITEAFF. The CDR3 DNA is TGTGCCAGCAGTGATTCTATCACTGAAGCTTTCTTT.

This chain uses TRBV5-1 with TRBJ2-1, with D possibly being TRBD1 or TRBD2 (6 bases each). The CDR3 sequence is 15 residues long. The ends were cut back, 1 base at V and 1 base at J, with 9 bases in the middle. CDR1 and CDR2 (germline): SGHRS, YFSETQ. As DNA, the CDR3 is TGCGCCAGCAGCTTGCGGGGGCAATCCTACAATGAGCAGTTCTTC. Its protein is CASSLRGQSYNEQFF.

The chain recombines TRBV5-1 with TRBJ1-3, with TRBD1 matching over 10 bases. The CDR3 contains 16 residues. Per germline, CDR1 SGHRS and CDR2 YFSETQ. The trim removed 1 base at V and 8 bases at J, leaving 9 bases unmatched. The DNA for the CDR3 is TGCGCCAGCAGCTTGTCAAGACAGGGGGCAGGTCACACCATATATTTT. Protein sequence: CASSLSRQGAGHTIYF.

The CDR3 reads CASSQAGGLYNEQFF. The DNA for the CDR3 is TGTGCCAGCAGCCAAGCGGGGGGCCTTTACAATGAGCAGTTCTTC. The chain couples TRBV3-1 (or the pseudogene TRBV3-2) to TRBJ2-1; weak D call: TRBD2 (7 bases). CDR3 length: 15 residues. CDR1 is LGHDT and CDR2 is YNNKEL in the germline V gene (reference sequence). V shed 1 base and J shed 4 bases, with 11 bases lying between them.

In its sample, this clone was seen a few times. The V gene is TRBV10-3, the J gene TRBJ1-1; 7 bases map to TRBD1. The CDR3 sequence is 15 residues long. The V gene end was trimmed by 6 bases and the J gene end by 0 bases; junction bases not matched to a gene: 7. In germline, CDR1 is ENHRY, CDR2 SYGVKD. CDR3 loop: CAIRKRTGVNTEAFF. CDR3 nucleotide sequence: TGTGCCATCAGGAAAAGAACAGGGGTGAACACTGAAGCTTTCTTT.

The chain carries TRBV7-6 and TRBJ2-2; maybe TRBD2 (6 bases). From germline, CDR1 is SGHVS and CDR2 FNYEAQ. The CDR3 contains 17 residues. V was clipped by 1 base and J by 3 bases, with 15 bases between them. In nucleotides, the CDR3 is TGTGCCAGCAGCTTAGTCCCGGGGGTCTTAGACACCGGGGAGCTGTTTTTT. It specifies CASSLVPGVLDTGELFF.

This chain joins TRBV2 and TRBJ1-2; possibly TRBD1 for D (6 bases). CDR1 SNHLY and CDR2 FYNNEI come from the germline V gene. V dropped 4 bases and J dropped 4 bases, with 13 bases sitting between them. The CDR3 consists of 14 residues. The CDR3 bases are TGTGCCAGCAGTGCTACTGTGGGGGCCTATGGCTACACCTTC. It encodes CASSATVGAYGYTF.

This clone was seen just once. The rearrangement uses TRBV9 and TRBJ2-7; D could derive from TRBD1 or TRBD2 (5 bases each). Germline CDR1 and CDR2: SGDLS and YYNGEE. This CDR3 comprises 15 residues. V was cut by 0 bases and J by 6 bases, with 16 bases left in between. The CDR3 DNA follows: TGTGCCAGCAGCGTAGGGACGGGTTCGGGGCTCGAGCAGTACTTC. Translation gives CASSVGTGSGLEQYF.

This chain uses TRBV3-1 (or the pseudogene TRBV3-2) with TRBJ2-1; 8 nucleotides match TRBD1. After removal of 2 bases from V and 2 bases from J, the junction contained 5 bases not matched to a gene. CDR3 length: 16 amino acids. From germline, CDR1 is LGHDT and CDR2 YNNKEL (reference sequence). The CDR3 reads CASSQHWDRTYNEQFF. CDR3 bases: TGTGCCAGCAGCCAACATTGGGACAGGACCTACAATGAGCAGTTCTTC.

The chain links TRBV3-1 (or the pseudogene TRBV3-2) to TRBJ1-1; 7 bases line up with TRBD1. This CDR3 contains 12 residues. Germline-derived CDR1 and CDR2 are LGHDT and YNNKEL (reference sequence). Losses at the gene ends were 11 bases for V and 0 bases for J; bases not matched to a gene: 3. The chain's CDR3 is CASGQLNTEAFF. CDR3 DNA sequence: TGTGCCTCGGGACAGTTGAACACTGAAGCTTTCTTT.

The sample holds one count of this clone. This chain's CDR3 is CASSLFGRGHYEQYF. Here the CDR3 DNA reads TGTGCCAGCAGTTTATTCGGGCGGGGGCACTACGAGCAGTACTTC. The gene calls are TRBV27 and TRBJ2-7; TRBD2 might be the D (7 bases). The CDR3 covers 15 residues. Trimming left V 1 base short and J 3 bases short, with 13 bases between. CDR1 MNHEY and CDR2 SMNVEV come from the germline V gene (reference sequence).

The CDR3 reads CASSPPGARIDTQYF. In DNA, the CDR3 is TGTGCCAGCTCACCCCCGGGGGCGAGGATAGATACGCAGTATTTT. This rearrangement joins TRBV18 to TRBJ2-3; either TRBD1 or TRBD2 may fit D (6 bases each). Trimming cost V 3 bases and J 5 bases, with 15 bases left between them. Germline assignment: CDR1 KGHSH and CDR2 LQKENI. The CDR3 extends over 15 amino acids.

This sequence joins TRBV5-1 and TRBJ2-1; D unresolved. Trimming left V 4 bases short and J 3 bases short, with 14 bases between. The V gene's germline CDR1 is SGHRS and CDR2 YFSETQ. CDR3 length: 15 residues. This CDR3 is CASSPIRSNYNEQFF. The DNA for the CDR3 is TGCGCCAGCAGCCCTATAAGGTCAAACTACAATGAGCAGTTCTTC. Combining the CDR3 with reference TRBV5-1 and TRBJ2-1 gives the whole variable domain KAGVTQTPRYLIKTRGQQVTLSCSPISGHRSVSWYQQTPGQGLQFLFEYFSETQRNKGNFPGRFSGRQFSNSRSEMNVSTLELGDSALYLCASSPIRSNYNEQFFGPGTRLTVL.

The rearrangement uses TRBV10-3 and TRBJ1-1; D uncertain. V lost 3 bases to trimming and J lost 11 bases, with 13 bases between them. Germline V gene data show CDR1 as ENHRY and CDR2 as SYGVKD. This CDR3 spans 12 amino acids. The CDR3 loop is CAISDPDGWAFF. The CDR3, as DNA: TGTGCCATCAGTGACCCAGACGGGTGGGCTTTCTTT.

The genes are TRBV7-2 and TRBJ2-1; D might be TRBD2 (6 bases). The CDR3 spans 15 residues. V shed 5 bases and J shed 4 bases, with 15 bases lying between them. Germline V gene data show CDR1 as SGHTA and CDR2 as FQGNSA. CDR3 bases: TGTGCCAGCAGCCCCGGGCCGGCGGGATACAATGAGCAGTTCTTC. Translated, it gives CASSPGPAGYNEQFF.

The genes are TRBV27 and TRBJ1-2; D ambiguous. The CDR3 covers 13 residues. V shed 3 bases and J shed 4 bases, with 9 bases lying between them. CDR1 MNHEY and CDR2 SMNVEV come from the germline V gene (reference sequence). The CDR3 DNA sequence: TGTGCCAGCAGTTTCCCCGGAGGCTATGGCTACACCTTC. It is translated as CASSFPGGYGYTF.

V is TRBV5-1 and J is TRBJ1-3; the D is unclear. Deletions cut 2 bases from V and 3 bases from J, with 9 bases between. CDR3 size: 14 residues. Germline lookup yields CDR1 SGHRS and CDR2 YFSETQ. CDR3 loop: CASSFSGFGNTIYF. Written as DNA, the CDR3 is TGCGCCAGCAGCTTTTCAGGCTTTGGAAACACCATATATTTT.

This chain joins TRBV28 and TRBJ2-5; 7 nucleotides match TRBD1. Germline V gene data show CDR1 as MDHEN and CDR2 as SYDVKM. This CDR3 spans 14 amino acids. V trimming: 5 bases; J trimming: 5 bases; junction bases outside the gene matches: 8. CDR3 nucleotides: TGTGCCAGCAGTCCTCGGGACAGCCCTGAGACCCAGTACTTC. It yields the protein CASSPRDSPETQYF. The full variable domain, with the rest looked up from reference TRBV28 and TRBJ2-5, is DVKVTQSSRYLVKRTGEKVFLECVQDMDHENMFWYRQDPGLGLRLIYFSYDVKMKEKGDIPEGYSVSREKKERFSLILESASTNQTSMYLCASSPRDSPETQYFGPGTRLLVL.